The source of this TCR beta chain is a study of shared clonotypes between healthy human individuals. About the research overall: The study enrolled two women and a few men aged 18 to 49.

Replicate PCRs from sorted subsets contained approximately 220 ng DNA, which is some 30,000 T cell genomes. Sequencing was performed with immunoSEQ multiplex PCR; in TCRdb, only in-frame clones are kept and a portion is missing. Altogether roughly 660,000 clones are present, around 91% being singletons, with the ten largest covering roughly 36%. The V end was cut by 8 bases, the J end by 7 bases, with 8 bases between. The CDR3 is 10 amino acids. The germline CDR1 and CDR2 sequences are MGHDK and SYGVNS. This clone was observed a single time. This TCR came from a man aged 18 to 30 in good health. Some clones in this sample may be carry-over from other donors' samples. The J gene is TRBJ1-1, the V gene TRBV25-1; unclear D gene. The sample was memory CD8+ T cells from PBMCs. The subset denotes: CD45RO+ cells pooled with CCR7-negative TemRA cells. The CDR3 spells CASESSEAFF. For the CDR3, the DNA is TGTGCCAGCGAATCCAGTGAAGCTTTCTTT.